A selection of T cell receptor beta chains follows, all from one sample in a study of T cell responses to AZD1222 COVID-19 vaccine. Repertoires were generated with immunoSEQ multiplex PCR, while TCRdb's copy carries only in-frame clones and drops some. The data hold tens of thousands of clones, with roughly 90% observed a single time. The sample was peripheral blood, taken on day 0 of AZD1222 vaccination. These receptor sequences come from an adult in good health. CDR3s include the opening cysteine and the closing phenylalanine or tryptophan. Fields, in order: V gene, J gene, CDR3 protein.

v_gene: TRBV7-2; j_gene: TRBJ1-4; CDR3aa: CASSLGTGRLSNEKLFF
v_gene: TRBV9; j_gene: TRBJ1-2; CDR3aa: CASSVQGDYGYTF
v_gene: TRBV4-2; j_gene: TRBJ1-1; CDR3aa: CASSQDRARETFF
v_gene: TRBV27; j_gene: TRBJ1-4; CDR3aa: CASSFRGGGEKLFF
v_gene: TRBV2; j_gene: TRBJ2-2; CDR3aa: CASSDVLSPGELFF
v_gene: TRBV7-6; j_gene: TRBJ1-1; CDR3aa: CASSFDRVGEAFF
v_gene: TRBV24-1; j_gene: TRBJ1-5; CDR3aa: CATSQGNQPQHF
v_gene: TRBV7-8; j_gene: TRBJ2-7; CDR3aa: CASSSGLAGVTYEQYF
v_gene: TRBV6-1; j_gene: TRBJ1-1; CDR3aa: CASSEAQHTEAFF
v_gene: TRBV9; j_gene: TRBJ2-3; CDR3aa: CASSVLGGTYTDTQYF
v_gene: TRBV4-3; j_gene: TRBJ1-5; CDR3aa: CASSQVLGGFRSNQPQHF
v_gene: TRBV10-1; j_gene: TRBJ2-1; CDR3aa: CASSAYSGGTHNEQFF
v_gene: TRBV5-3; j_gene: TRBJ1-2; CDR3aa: CARSLDRAIYGYTF
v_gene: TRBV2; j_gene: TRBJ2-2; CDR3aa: CASSDFVYTGELFF
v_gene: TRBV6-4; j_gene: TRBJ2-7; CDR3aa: CASTQTRRRYEQYF
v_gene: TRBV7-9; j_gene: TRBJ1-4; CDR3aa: CASSLALGGLGEKLFF
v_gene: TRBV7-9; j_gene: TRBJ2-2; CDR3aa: CASTAEYTGELFF
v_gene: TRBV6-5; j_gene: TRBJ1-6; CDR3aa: CASIRGASFDSPLHF
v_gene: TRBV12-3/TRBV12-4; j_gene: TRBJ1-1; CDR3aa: CASSLNRKEAFF
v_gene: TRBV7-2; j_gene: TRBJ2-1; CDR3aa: CASSFGGSSGPYNEQFF
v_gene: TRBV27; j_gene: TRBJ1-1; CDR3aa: CASSKQGAENTEAFF
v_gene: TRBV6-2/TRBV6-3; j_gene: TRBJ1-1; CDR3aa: CASSYPQMNTEAFF
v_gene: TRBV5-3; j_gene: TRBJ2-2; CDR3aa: CARSLNRGLYTGELFF
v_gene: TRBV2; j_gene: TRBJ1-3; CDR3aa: CASRLQGPPGNTIYF
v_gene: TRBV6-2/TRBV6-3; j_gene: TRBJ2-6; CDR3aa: CASSRWSQTFSGANVLTF
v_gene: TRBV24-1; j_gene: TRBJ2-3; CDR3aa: CATSDYRTQYF
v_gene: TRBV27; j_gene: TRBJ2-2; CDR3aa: CASRTGWTGELFF
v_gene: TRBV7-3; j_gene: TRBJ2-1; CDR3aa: CASSLTSGASSYNEQFF
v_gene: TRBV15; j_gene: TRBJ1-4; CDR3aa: CATSTRQGGLNEKLFF
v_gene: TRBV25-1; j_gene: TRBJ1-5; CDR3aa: CASSDWGEGDEPQHF